Shown below are 8 T cell receptor beta chains from a single sample sequenced in a study of neurological immune-mediated disorders. TCRdb reprocessed the 5' RACE reads via MiXCR and lists one record per CDR3 protein. The sample lists about 84,000 distinct CDR3 sequences, approximately 10% occurring once. The sequenced sample was PBMCs. Source of these receptors: a man between 40 and 49 years old in good health.

This clonotype occurred a few times. The gene calls are TRBV24-1 and TRBJ2-5, with D perhaps given as TRBD1 or TRBD2 (5 bases each). This CDR3 spans 13 amino acids. Germline values: CDR1 KGHDR, CDR2 SFDVKD. The V end was cut by 7 bases, the J end by 5 bases, with 13 bases between. CDR3 in DNA: TGTGCCACCAGGGGTTTGGGGGAGGAGACCCAGTACTTC. Its translation is CATRGLGEETQYF.

This clonotype was seen repeatedly, ten times or more. The chain carries TRBV11-2 and TRBJ2-5; 11 bases are a match to TRBD1. With 4 bases clipped from V and 5 bases from J, the junction kept 6 bases outside the gene matches. Germline V gives CDR1 SGHAT, CDR2 FQNNGV. This CDR3 is 15 amino acids long. The CDR3 region is CASSYGQGASETQYF. The CDR3 DNA reads as TGTGCCAGCAGCTACGGACAGGGGGCCTCGGAGACCCAGTACTTC.

This clonotype has a count of ten or more. This chain uses TRBV12-3 or TRBV12-4 with TRBJ1-1; 8 bases line up with TRBD1. The V gene end was trimmed by 5 bases and the J gene end by 2 bases; junction bases not matched to a gene: 7. This CDR3 has 15 residues. The CDR3 DNA sequence: TGTGCCAGCAGTCTGACAGGGGCCCCAAACACTGAAGCTTTCTTT. Translated: CASSLTGAPNTEAFF.

The sample holds many counts of this clonotype. The chain combines TRBV11-2 with TRBJ2-2; 11 positions agree with TRBD2. The CDR3 loop spans 18 amino acids. Germline trimming cut 2 bases from V and 6 bases from J; bases unmatched to any gene: 11. From germline, CDR1 is SGHAT and CDR2 FQNNGV. The CDR3 DNA reads TGTGCCAGCAGCTTACCTAGCGGGGGGTTTATCAAGGCCGGGGAGCTGTTTTTT. Translating it yields CASSLPSGGFIKAGELFF.

There are many counts of this clonotype. The V call is TRBV3-1, the J call TRBJ1-5; TRBD1 matches at 7 bases. The germline V gene encodes CDR1 LGHDT and CDR2 YNNKEL (reference sequence). This CDR3 has 15 amino acids. V lost 8 bases to trimming and J lost 2 bases; unmatched junction nucleotides: 9. CDR3 coding DNA: TGTGCCAGCGGACTCAGAGGACAGGGCAATCAGCCCCAGCATTTT. This sequence encodes CASGLRGQGNQPQHF.

This clonotype was seen ten or more times. The chain joins TRBV20-1 to TRBJ2-3; 7 positions match TRBD2. With 3 bases clipped from V and 2 bases from J, the junction kept 5 bases outside the gene matches. Germline CDR1 and CDR2: DFQATT and SNEGSKA (reference sequence). This CDR3 contains 14 residues. Here the CDR3 reads CSARREWDTDTQYF. DNA of the CDR3: TGCAGTGCTAGGCGGGAGTGGGACACAGATACGCAGTATTTT.

This clonotype was seen many times. J is TRBJ1-1 and V is TRBV12-3 or TRBV12-4; 8 bases fit TRBD1. Germline trimming cut 7 bases from V and 2 bases from J; bases unmatched to any gene: 6. This CDR3 spans 14 amino acids. CDR3 DNA sequence: TGTGCCAGCACCCAACAGGGGGGAAACACTGAAGCTTTCTTT. Translating gives CASTQQGGNTEAFF.

This clonotype was recorded at least ten times. The V gene is TRBV20-1, the J gene TRBJ2-5, with D perhaps TRBD1 or TRBD2 (5 bases each). Trimming stripped 6 bases from V and 6 bases from J, with 17 bases between. The length of the CDR3 is 13 residues. The germline V gene encodes CDR1 DFQATT and CDR2 SNEGSKA (reference sequence). The CDR3 loop is CSAVNRGGKTQYF. CDR3 bases: TGCAGTGCCGTAAATCGGGGCGGCAAGACCCAGTACTTC.